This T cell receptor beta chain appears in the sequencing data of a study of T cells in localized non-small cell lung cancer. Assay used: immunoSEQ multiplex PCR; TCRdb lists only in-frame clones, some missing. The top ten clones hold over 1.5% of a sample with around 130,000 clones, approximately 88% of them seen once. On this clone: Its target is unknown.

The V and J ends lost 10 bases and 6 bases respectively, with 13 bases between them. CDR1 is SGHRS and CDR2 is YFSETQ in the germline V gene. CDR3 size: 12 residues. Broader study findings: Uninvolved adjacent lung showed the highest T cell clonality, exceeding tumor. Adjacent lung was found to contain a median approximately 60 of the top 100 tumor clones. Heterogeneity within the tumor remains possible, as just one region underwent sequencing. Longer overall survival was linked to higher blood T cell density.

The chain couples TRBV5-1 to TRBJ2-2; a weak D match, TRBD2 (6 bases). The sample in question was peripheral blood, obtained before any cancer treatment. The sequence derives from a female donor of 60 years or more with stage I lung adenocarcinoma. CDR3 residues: CASIGGAGELFF. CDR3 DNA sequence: TGCGCCTCAATCGGGGGAGCCGGGGAGCTGTTTTTT.